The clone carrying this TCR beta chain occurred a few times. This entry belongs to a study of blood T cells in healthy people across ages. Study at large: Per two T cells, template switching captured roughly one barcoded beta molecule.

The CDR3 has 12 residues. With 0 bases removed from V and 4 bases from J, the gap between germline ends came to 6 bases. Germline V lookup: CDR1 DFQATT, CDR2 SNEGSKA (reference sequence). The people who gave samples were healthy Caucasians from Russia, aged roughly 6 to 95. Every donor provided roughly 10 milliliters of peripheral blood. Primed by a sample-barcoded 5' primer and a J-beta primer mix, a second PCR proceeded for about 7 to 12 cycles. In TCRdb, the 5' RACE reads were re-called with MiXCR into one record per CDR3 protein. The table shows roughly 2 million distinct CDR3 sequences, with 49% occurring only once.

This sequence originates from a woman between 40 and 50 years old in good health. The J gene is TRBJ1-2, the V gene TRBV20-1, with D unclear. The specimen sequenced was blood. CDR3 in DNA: TGCAGTGCTAGAGAAAAGTCCTATGGCTACACCTTC. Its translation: CSAREKSYGYTF.